This entry lists 21 T cell receptor beta chains sequenced from one sample in a study of blood T cell repertoires in COVID-19. Assay: immunoSEQ multiplex PCR; the TCRdb copy retains only in-frame clones and omits some. The sample lists 150,000 to 200,000 clones; 80% to 90% were seen once. The sample taken for sequencing was peripheral blood. These receptor sequences come from a man aged 45-60 years with active or convalescent COVID-19.

The chain couples TRBV7-3 to TRBJ1-6; 7 bases fit TRBD1. Germline V gene lookup returns CDR1 SGHTA and CDR2 FQGTGA. The CDR3 covers 15 residues. J was trimmed by 9 bases and V by 2 bases; bases with no gene match: 7. The CDR3, as DNA: TGTGCCAGCAGCTTAGTGGCAGGGGGTAGTTCACCCCTCCACTTT. It specifies CASSLVAGGSSPLHF.

The rearrangement joins TRBV7-9 to TRBJ1-2, with D perhaps matching TRBD1 (6 bases). The CDR3 totals 12 residues. Germline V gives CDR1 SEHNR, CDR2 FQNEAQ (reference sequence). Trimming stripped 5 bases from V and 5 bases from J, with 9 bases between. The CDR3 nucleotides are TGTGCCAGCAGCCGACAGGAGTATGGCTACACCTTC. Its protein is CASSRQEYGYTF.

This rearrangement joins TRBV6-5 to TRBJ1-1; D not resolved. Trimming left V 2 bases short and J 5 bases short, with 12 bases between. This CDR3 is built from 14 residues. Germline V gene data show CDR1 as MNHEY and CDR2 as SVGAGI. The CDR3 is CASSYVRGETEAFF. CDR3 sequence (DNA): TGTGCCAGCAGTTACGTGCGGGGTGAGACTGAAGCTTTCTTT.

Comments on this clone: The sample has other DNA sequences that encode this CDR3 too. The CDR3 region has the DNA TGTGCCAGCAGCCAGGGGACAGGGTACAACTATGGCTACACCTTC. Its protein is CASSQGTGYNYGYTF. V is TRBV3-1 (or the pseudogene TRBV3-2) and J is TRBJ1-2; 9 bases match TRBD1. Losses at the gene ends were 3 bases for V and 2 bases for J; bases not matched to a gene: 4. Germline lookup yields CDR1 LGHDT and CDR2 YNNKEL (reference sequence). CDR3 size: 15 residues.

The rearrangement uses TRBV11-2 and TRBJ1-6; possible D gene TRBD1, 6 bases. The germline gives CDR1 SGHAT, CDR2 FQNNGV. V lost 5 bases, J lost 5 bases, and 16 bases lay in between. This CDR3 spans 16 amino acids. The CDR3 sequence is CASSPQGWANNSPLHF. CDR3 nucleotide sequence: TGTGCCAGCAGCCCACAGGGTTGGGCAAATAATTCACCCCTCCACTTT.

J is TRBJ1-1 and V is TRBV19, with D unresolved. The CDR3 covers 16 residues. Trimming removed 5 bases at V and 0 bases at J, with 16 bases between. The V gene's germline CDR1 is LNHDA and CDR2 SQIVND (reference sequence). The CDR3 DNA reads as TGTGCCAGTAGTCCCATGGTTATCGGGGTGAACACTGAAGCTTTCTTT. Translating gives CASSPMVIGVNTEAFF.

This chain joins TRBV18 and TRBJ1-1, with unresolved D. Germline values: CDR1 KGHSH, CDR2 LQKENI. Trimming shortened V by 3 bases and J by 3 bases, and 11 bases separated the two germline ends. This CDR3 region has 14 residues. DNA of the CDR3: TGTGCCAGCTCACCTCCGAGGCCACACACTGAAGCTTTCTTT. It specifies CASSPPRPHTEAFF.

The chain recombines TRBV18 with TRBJ1-4, with D uncertain. Germline V gives CDR1 KGHSH, CDR2 LQKENI. Trimming removed 1 base from V and 1 base from J, with 13 bases in between. The CDR3 sequence is 17 residues long. The CDR3 is CASSPQRVGGTNEKLFF. DNA of the CDR3: TGTGCCAGCTCACCACAAAGGGTCGGAGGAACTAATGAAAAACTGTTTTTT.

The chain has TRBV3-1 (or the pseudogene TRBV3-2) and TRBJ1-5; D might be TRBD1 (6 bases). The V end was cut by 2 bases, the J end by 4 bases, with 15 bases between. The CDR3 consists of 16 residues. CDR1 and CDR2 (germline): LGHDT, YNNKEL (reference sequence). CDR3 bases: TGTGCCAGCAGCCAAAGCAGGGGAGGGGAGAATCAGCCCCAGCATTTT. It encodes CASSQSRGGENQPQHF.

V is TRBV28 and J is TRBJ2-7; 7 nucleotides match TRBD1. The J segment lost 2 bases and the V segment lost 6 bases, leaving 1 base of the junction unmatched. Germline V CDR1 and CDR2: MDHEN, SYDVKM. The CDR3 runs 12 residues. The CDR3 nucleotides are TGTGCCAGCAGAGGGGGCCCCTACGAGCAGTACTTC. Its translation: CASRGGPYEQYF.

This chain connects TRBV30 to TRBJ1-2; the match to TRBD1 covers 9 bases. The CDR3 contains 13 residues. The germline V gene has CDR1 GTSNPN and CDR2 SVGIG (reference sequence). With V trimmed by 5 bases and J by 7 bases, 8 bases remained unmatched. For the CDR3, the DNA is TGTGCCTGGTCCCGGGACAGGGTAGGTGGCTACACCTTC. This translates into CAWSRDRVGGYTF.

The rearrangement joins TRBV7-9 to TRBJ2-2; 12 nucleotides agree with TRBD2. The CDR3 consists of 16 residues. V trimming: 1 base; J trimming: 6 bases; junction bases outside the gene matches: 3. Germline CDR1 and CDR2: SEHNR and FQNEAQ (reference sequence). CDR3 protein: CASSLGLAGEPGELFF. CDR3 DNA: TGTGCCAGCAGCTTAGGACTAGCGGGGGAACCCGGGGAGCTGTTTTTT.

As DNA, the CDR3 is TGCGCCAGCAGCCTCCCGGAGAGATGGGAGACCCAGTACTTC. Amino acids: CASSLPERWETQYF. V is TRBV4-1 and J is TRBJ2-5, with unresolved D. The CDR3 is 14 residues long. V lost 4 bases and J lost 5, with 14 bases in between. Germline CDR1 reads MGHRA; CDR2 reads YSYEKL.

The chain recombines TRBV19 with TRBJ1-6; no firm D call. The V end was cut by 7 bases, the J end by 6 bases, with 10 bases between. Germline V gives CDR1 LNHDA, CDR2 SQIVND (reference sequence). There are 13 residues in the CDR3. CDR3 sequence (DNA): TGTGCCAGTACCCCGGGTCTTAATTCACCCCTCCACTTT. Translating it yields CASTPGLNSPLHF.

This chain links TRBV6-4 with TRBJ2-3, with TRBD2 matching over 8 bases. Looked up from germline, CDR1 is MRHNA and CDR2 is SNTAGT. The CDR3 runs to 15 residues. With 0 bases clipped from V and 1 base from J, the junction kept 0 bases outside the gene matches. The CDR3 coding sequence is TGTGCCAGCAGTGACTCGCGGGGGGGCACAGATACGCAGTATTTT. It encodes CASSDSRGGTDTQYF.

This chain uses TRBV24-1 with TRBJ2-1; the match to TRBD2 covers 14 bases. This CDR3 contains 19 residues. V was clipped by 3 bases and J by 8 bases; unmatched bases: 14. Germline V gene sequence: CDR1 KGHDR, CDR2 SFDVKD. The DNA for the CDR3 is TGTGCCACCAGTGATACAGGGGGCACGGGACTAGCGGGAGTGGATGAGCAGTTCTTC. Translated: CATSDTGGTGLAGVDEQFF.

The CDR3 bases are TGTGCCAGCAGGGAGGGAACTCAAGAGACCCAGTACTTC. Its protein product is CASREGTQETQYF. The chain combines TRBV28 with TRBJ2-5, with a tentative D call TRBD2 (6 bases). Between the trimmed V and J ends, which lost 6 bases and 2 bases, there was a span of 10 bases. The germline CDR1 and CDR2 sequences are MDHEN and SYDVKM. The CDR3 consists of 13 residues.

This chain uses TRBV6-5 with TRBJ2-1; TRBD1 agrees at 7 bases. The CDR3 loop spans 14 amino acids. Looked up from germline, CDR1 is MNHEY and CDR2 is SVGAGI. The junction had 9 bases not matched to a gene; V was cut back by 5 bases and J by 8 bases. The CDR3 protein is CASSLRQGPDEQFF. Written as DNA, the CDR3 is TGTGCCAGCAGTCTACGACAGGGTCCGGATGAGCAGTTCTTC.

This sequence joins TRBV19 and TRBJ1-3, with D possibly matching TRBD1 (6 bases). The CDR3 spans 15 residues. Germline V CDR1 and CDR2: LNHDA, SQIVND (reference sequence). The V end lost 8 bases, the J end lost 3 bases, and 17 bases lay between the germline ends. Written as DNA, the CDR3 is TGTGCCAGTCTCCCACAGGGCGGGTTTGGAAACACCATATATTTT. Protein: CASLPQGGFGNTIYF.

The chain employs TRBV2 and TRBJ2-5; the D is unclear. The CDR3 consists of 12 residues. The V end was cut by 3 bases, the J end by 0 bases, with 2 bases between. The germline CDR1 and CDR2 sequences are SNHLY and FYNNEI. CDR3 nucleotides: TGTGCCAGCAGTGACAACCAAGAGACCCAGTACTTC. This translates into CASSDNQETQYF.

This chain uses TRBV19 with TRBJ1-2; D gene unclear. The CDR3 sequence is 13 residues long. Per the germline V gene, CDR1 is LNHDA and CDR2 is SQIVND (reference sequence). V was clipped by 6 bases and J by 7 bases, with 15 bases between them. The CDR3 spells CASSLQEAGGYTF. The CDR3, as DNA: TGTGCCAGTAGCCTGCAGGAGGCGGGTGGCTACACCTTC.